This T cell receptor beta chain was captured by sequencing in a study of cytomegalovirus exposure and HLA in healthy donors. Whole-study results and caveats: Because they were indistinguishable, some V segments, including TRBV6-2 and TRBV6-3, were excluded.

The count of this clone is one. Its antigen is not identified. PCR was performed using 60 Vbeta and 13 Jbeta primers. The data were produced by immunoSEQ multiplex PCR, yet TCRdb's version contains in-frame clones alone and is incomplete. The sample lists fewer than 250,000 clones; roughly 80% were seen once. Germline V gene data show CDR1 as MNHNS and CDR2 as SASEGT. The CDR3 loop spans 17 amino acids. V was cut by 1 base and J by 6 bases, with 20 bases left in between. This receptor was taken from a man aged 40-49 years in good health and CMV-seropositive. Specimen: PBMCs. The rearrangement uses TRBV6-1 and TRBJ2-3; D might be TRBD1 (5 bases). This CDR3 is CASSEEERTSLPDTQYF. The CDR3 DNA reads as TGTGCCAGCAGTGAAGAAGAAAGGACATCCCTCCCCGATACGCAGTATTTT.